These 20 T cell receptor beta chains share one sample of origin, sequenced in a study of control samples from healthy donors and cancer patients. The table came from immunoSEQ multiplex PCR; TCRdb's copy has only in-frame clones and leaves some out. The sample yields about 160,000 clones, approximately 90% seen once. Sequenced input: blood. The receptors come from a woman in her twenties or thirties in good health.

The CDR3 sequence is CARSKPLSGQQFSTDTQYF. CDR3 DNA: TGTGCCAGAAGCAAACCACTTAGCGGGCAGCAATTTAGCACAGATACGCAGTATTTT. The chain carries TRBV5-3 and TRBJ2-3; 7 bases agree with TRBD2. TRBV5-3 counts as an open reading frame of uncertain function. V was pared by 4 bases and J by 0 bases, with 17 bases of the junction left unmatched. The CDR3 totals 19 residues.

V is TRBV18 and J is TRBJ1-1, with a weak D call TRBD1 (6 bases). Germline assignment: CDR1 KGHSH and CDR2 LQKENI. The length of the CDR3 is 14 residues. V lost 3 bases and J lost 1, with 9 bases in between. CDR3 coding DNA: TGTGCCAGCTCACCCGGGACAACGAACACTGAAGCTTTCTTT. The encoded protein is CASSPGTTNTEAFF.

V is TRBV27 and J is TRBJ2-7; 11 nucleotides align to TRBD2. V shed 4 bases, J shed 4 bases, and the junction held 9 bases outside the gene matches. This CDR3 region has 16 residues. CDR1 and CDR2 from the germline V gene are MNHEY and SMNVEV (reference sequence). CDR3 loop: CASSSLAGGPTYEQYF. CDR3 nucleotide sequence: TGTGCCAGCAGTTCCCTAGCGGGAGGCCCCACATACGAGCAGTACTTC.

This clone is a singleton in its sample. This rearrangement joins TRBV5-1 to TRBJ2-5, with D perhaps TRBD2 (6 bases). Germline CDR1 reads SGHRS; CDR2 reads YFSETQ. The CDR3 sequence is 17 residues long. Trimming took 1 base from V and 1 from J, leaving 17 bases between them. The CDR3 here is CASSLLRGGGPQETQYF. CDR3 DNA: TGCGCCAGCAGCTTGTTGCGGGGAGGCGGACCCCAAGAGACCCAGTACTTC.

The chain couples TRBV12-3 or TRBV12-4 to TRBJ1-1; D may be TRBD1 (5 bases). The CDR3 contains 12 residues. The V and J ends lost 2 bases and 4 bases respectively, with 5 bases between them. Here the CDR3 DNA reads TGTGCCAGCAGTTTAACAGGCACTGAAGCTTTCTTT. Translation: CASSLTGTEAFF.

The chain links TRBV12-5 to TRBJ2-7, with D hard to call. The germline V gene encodes CDR1 LGHNT and CDR2 FRNRAP. V was cut by 3 bases and J by 2 bases, with 11 bases left in between. The CDR3 extends over 14 amino acids. CDR3 sequence (DNA): TGTGCTAGTGGTTTCCGGCCCGCAACCTACGAGCAGTACTTC. Translating it yields CASGFRPATYEQYF.

The CDR3 nucleotides are TGTGCCAGCAGCCAAGAAAGGACTAGCTCCTACGAGCAGTACTTC. Encoded protein: CASSQERTSSYEQYF. The V gene is TRBV14, the J gene TRBJ2-7, with 7 bases identical to TRBD2. The CDR3 consists of 15 residues. V dropped 0 bases and J dropped 0; count of bases not matched to a gene: 2. CDR1 and CDR2 (germline): SGHDN, FVKESK.

The chain is built from TRBV19 and TRBJ2-1; 7 nucleotides match TRBD2. Germline-derived CDR1 and CDR2 are LNHDA and SQIVND (reference sequence). Trimming cost V 5 bases and J 4 bases; bases outside gene matches: 11. The CDR3 runs to 16 residues. For the CDR3, the DNA is TGTGCCAGTAGTTCATCCCGAGCGGGACGGTACAATGAGCAGTTCTTC. This sequence encodes CASSSSRAGRYNEQFF.

V is TRBV11-2 and J is TRBJ2-7; TRBD1 aligns across 8 bases. Unmatched junction bases numbered 6, after V lost 2 bases and J lost 0 bases. This CDR3 comprises 16 residues. CDR1 is SGHAT and CDR2 is FQNNGV in the germline V gene. The CDR3 bases are TGTGCCAGCAGCTTAACGAGGACAGGGAGCTCCTACGAGCAGTACTTC. Translation: CASSLTRTGSSYEQYF.

The V gene is TRBV6-6, the J gene TRBJ2-1; D uncertain. The V and J ends lost 0 bases and 5 bases respectively, with 5 bases between them. Germline V gene data show CDR1 as MNHNY and CDR2 as SVGAGI (reference sequence). CDR3 length equals 13 residues. The CDR3 spells CASSYSGNNEQFF. CDR3 in DNA: TGTGCCAGCAGTTACTCGGGGAACAATGAGCAGTTCTTC.

This sequence joins TRBV2 and TRBJ2-7, with 12 positions matching TRBD2. The length of the CDR3 is 14 residues. Looked up from germline, CDR1 is SNHLY and CDR2 is FYNNEI. The V gene end was trimmed by 8 bases and the J gene end by 0 bases; junction bases not matched to a gene: 2. The chain's CDR3 is CASGGLAGSYEQYF. The CDR3 bases are TGTGCCAGCGGGGGACTAGCGGGCTCCTACGAGCAGTACTTC.

The genes are TRBV5-8 and TRBJ2-2; no reliable D call. This CDR3 has 16 amino acids. Per germline, CDR1 SGHTS and CDR2 YDEGEE. V shed 0 bases and J shed 0 bases, with 9 bases lying between them. CDR3 protein: CASSLAVRANTGELFF. CDR3 nucleotides: TGTGCCAGCAGCTTGGCTGTTAGGGCGAACACCGGGGAGCTGTTTTTT. The whole variable domain, remainder taken from reference TRBV5-8 and TRBJ2-2, is EAGVTQSPTHLIKTRGQQATLRCSPISGHTSVYWYQQALGLGLQFLLWYDEGEERNRGNFPPRFSGRQFPNYSSELNVNALELEDSALYLCASSLAVRANTGELFFGEGSRLTVL.

This rearrangement joins TRBV28 to TRBJ1-3; D might be TRBD1 (5 bases). CDR3 length: 16 amino acids. The ends were cut back, 5 bases at V and 0 bases at J, with 14 bases in the middle. Germline values: CDR1 MDHEN, CDR2 SYDVKM. The CDR3 region has the DNA TGTGCCAGCAGTCCACCGGGACTGAACTCTGGAAACACCATATATTTT. Translation gives CASSPPGLNSGNTIYF. Full variable domain (remainder filled in from reference TRBV28 and TRBJ1-3): DVKVTQSSRYLVKRTGEKVFLECVQDMDHENMFWYRQDPGLGLRLIYFSYDVKMKEKGDIPEGYSVSREKKERFSLILESASTNQTSMYLCASSPPGLNSGNTIYFGEGSWLTVV.

The genes are TRBV6-2 or TRBV6-3 and TRBJ2-2; D assignment may be TRBD1 or TRBD2 (5 bases each). CDR3 length equals 15 residues. CDR1 is MNHEY and CDR2 is SVGEGT in the germline V gene. Trimming removed 5 bases at V and 1 base at J, with 11 bases between. CDR3 amino acids: CASSTRDGNTGELFF. CDR3 nucleotide sequence: TGTGCCAGCAGTACCCGGGACGGGAACACCGGGGAGCTGTTTTTT.

Note on this clone: The junction and the germline gene differ at one end; a read error may be behind it. The chain links TRBV14 to TRBJ1-2; 7 bases line up with TRBD1. Germline-derived CDR1 and CDR2 are SGHDN and FVKESK. This CDR3 comprises 14 residues. This chain's CDR3 is CASSQATGTYGYTF. The CDR3 DNA reads as TGTGCCAGCAGTCAAGCGACAGGGACCTATGGCTACACCTTC.

The chain links TRBV21-1 to TRBJ2-7; TRBD2 is taken as the D call from the table, unchecked against the DNA. TRBV21-1 is a listed pseudogene. The CDR3 is made up of 19 amino acids. CDR3 coding DNA: TGTGCCAGCAGCAAACCATGGTTCAACAGCGGGAGGGTCTCCTACGAGCAGTACTTC. Translation gives CASSKPWFNSGRVSYEQYF.

This sequence joins TRBV15 and TRBJ2-2; TRBD1 matches at 10 bases. The CDR3 covers 15 residues. CDR1 and CDR2 from the germline V gene are LNHNV and YYDKDF (reference sequence). V shed 5 bases, J shed 0 bases, and the junction held 0 bases outside the gene matches. In DNA form, the CDR3 reads TGTGCCACCAGCGGACAGGGGGCGAACACCGGGGAGCTGTTTTTT. Its translation: CATSGQGANTGELFF.

This clone was picked up one time. The chain recombines TRBV6-5 with TRBJ2-3; 7 bases map to TRBD1. Germline-derived CDR1 and CDR2 are MNHEY and SVGAGI. The CDR3 spans 15 residues. V was clipped by 6 bases and J by 2 bases; unmatched bases: 8. The CDR3: CASSLRTGLTDTQYF. CDR3 sequence (DNA): TGTGCCAGCAGCCTCCGGACAGGACTCACAGATACGCAGTATTTT.

In this sample, this clone turned up once. V gene TRBV19 combines with J gene TRBJ1-2; 7 bases are a match to TRBD1. Looked up from germline, CDR1 is LNHDA and CDR2 is SQIVND (reference sequence). Losses at the gene ends were 10 bases for V and 6 bases for J; bases not matched to a gene: 11. The CDR3 runs to 13 residues. CDR3 sequence: CATRQGAFNGYTF. DNA of the CDR3: TGTGCCACCAGACAGGGAGCTTTCAATGGCTACACCTTC. The whole variable domain, filled in from reference TRBV19 and TRBJ1-2, reads DGGITQSPKYLFRKEGQNVTLSCEQNLNHDAMYWYRQDPGQGLRLIYYSQIVNDFQKGDIAEGYSVSREKKESFPLTVTSAQKNPTAFYLCATRQGAFNGYTFGSGTRLTVV.

This chain joins TRBV9 and TRBJ2-7, with D possibly matching TRBD2 (7 bases). This CDR3 contains 13 residues. Germline CDR1 SGDLS, CDR2 YYNGEE. Trimming pared 4 bases from V and 6 bases from J, leaving 14 bases between. The CDR3 protein is CASSMYREGEQYF. CDR3 nucleotide sequence: TGTGCCAGCAGCATGTACAGGGAGGGCGAGCAGTACTTC.